The source of this TCR beta chain is a study of response to subunit inactivated influenza vaccine (dated by TCRdb to the late 2010s). Some background on the complete study: Deep quantitative T cell receptor repertoire profiling was used in the study to track responses to a trivalent subunit inactivated influenza vaccine.

What the study reported, not specific to this receptor: According to the authors, only a limited number of new T cells may be recruited by each seasonal influenza vaccination.

Comments on this clonotype: Its antigen remains undetermined. Nothing much larger sits one base from this clone, and base qualities are not available.

The library was obtained by RT-PCR. Sequencing took place on an Illumina HiSeq 2500. TCRdb redid the processing of the public reads, applying fastp at Q25 and MiXCR, and retained in-frame beta chains. Each CDR3 protein appears once, grouped with its most common genes and DNA. This sample has about 780,000 distinct CDR3 sequences in its table, and roughly 18% of those were observed once. Approximately 11% of the sample goes to the ten largest clones. CDR1 and CDR2 (SGHVS, FNYEAQ) derive from the germline V gene. V loses 5 bases, J loses 4 bases, and the germline ends lie 11 bases apart. Including cysteine and phenylalanine, the CDR3 has 13 amino acids. Only the CDR3 DNA is retained, 39 bases long and in frame from the first base.

The specimen was PBMCs from blood, collected roughly 5 days after vaccination. This clonotype was obtained from a man aged 50 to 59 who received an inactivated influenza vaccine. Donor details come from another sample of the same person, matched by shared clones. The chain employs TRBV7-6 and TRBJ1-1; the D gene cannot be named for sure. The sequenced DNA: TGTGCCAGCAGCGTGGGCCCGGGCACTGAAGCTTTCTTT. It translates to CASSVGPGTEAFF.